The present TCR beta chain was sequenced within a study of blood T cell repertoires in COVID-19. Whole-study context: COVID-19 samples, acute and convalescent, were from the United States, Italy and Spain. Sample material is recorded as cDNA or gDNA derived from T cells, B-cell-depleted T cells, or PBMCs.

Germline CDR1 and CDR2: SGHAT and FQNNGV. V gave up 1 base and J gave up 4 bases, with 13 bases separating them. The CDR3 loop spans 16 amino acids. Original processing notes: Amplifying reference gene primers gave estimates of nucleated cell counts. Here immunoSEQ multiplex PCR was the method, and the copy in TCRdb shows in-frame clones only, minus some. V and J calls and clone size follow that table, whereas D and trimming were derived from the DNA. The table lists about 100,000 clones, about 83% of them singletons. What was sequenced was peripheral blood. J is TRBJ1-4 and V is TRBV11-2; TRBD1 might be the D (6 bases). This clonotype originated in a human donor in a cohort sampled during active COVID-19. CDR3 DNA sequence: TGTGCCAGCAGCTTAGTTTCAGGACAGCTTAATGAAAAACTGTTTTTT. Encoded protein: CASSLVSGQLNEKLFF.